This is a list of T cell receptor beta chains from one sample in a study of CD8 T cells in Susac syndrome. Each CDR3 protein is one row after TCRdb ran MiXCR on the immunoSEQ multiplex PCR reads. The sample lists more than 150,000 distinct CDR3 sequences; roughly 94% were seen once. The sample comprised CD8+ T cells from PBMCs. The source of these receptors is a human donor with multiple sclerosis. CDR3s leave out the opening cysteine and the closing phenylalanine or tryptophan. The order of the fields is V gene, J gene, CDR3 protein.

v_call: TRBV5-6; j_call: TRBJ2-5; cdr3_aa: ASSLGASGETQY
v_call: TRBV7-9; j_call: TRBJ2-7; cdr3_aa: ASSPRTGGALTYEQY
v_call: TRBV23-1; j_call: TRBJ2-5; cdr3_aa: ASNRLGRETQY
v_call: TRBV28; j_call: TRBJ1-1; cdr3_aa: ASRQLGVNTEAF
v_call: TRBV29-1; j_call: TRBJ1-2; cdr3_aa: SVDRDGLSGYT
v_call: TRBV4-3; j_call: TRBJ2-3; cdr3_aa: ASSGASRGGDTQY
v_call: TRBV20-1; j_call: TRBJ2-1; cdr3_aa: SARDDRAASSYNEQF
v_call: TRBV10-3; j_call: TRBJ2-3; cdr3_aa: AIRGVGDTQY
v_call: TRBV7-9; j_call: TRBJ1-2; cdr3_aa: ASSLDRAGYGYT
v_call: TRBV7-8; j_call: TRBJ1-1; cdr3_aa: ASSLVGQGASEAF
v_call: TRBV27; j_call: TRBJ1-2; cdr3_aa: ASSLDRVSYT
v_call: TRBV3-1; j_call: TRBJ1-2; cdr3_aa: ASSQGPRRAAEDRSYGYT
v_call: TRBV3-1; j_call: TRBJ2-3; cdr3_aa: ASRTRGADTQY
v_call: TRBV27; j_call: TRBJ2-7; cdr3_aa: ASSRTVLGEQY
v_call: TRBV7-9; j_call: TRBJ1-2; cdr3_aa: ASEGTGQSFGYT
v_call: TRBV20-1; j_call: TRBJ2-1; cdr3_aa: SASLKGSSYNEQF
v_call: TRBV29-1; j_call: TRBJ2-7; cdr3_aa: SACGLGGPYEQY
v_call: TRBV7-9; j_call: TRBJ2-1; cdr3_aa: ASSLDRAREQF
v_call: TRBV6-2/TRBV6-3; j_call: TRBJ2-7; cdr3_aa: ASNPDRGTAQY
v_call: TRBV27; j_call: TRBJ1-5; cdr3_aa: ASSLGQPEGNQPQH
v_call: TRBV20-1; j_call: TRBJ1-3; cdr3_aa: SASSLTGNTIY
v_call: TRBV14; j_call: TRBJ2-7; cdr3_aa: ASSRTGGIHEQY
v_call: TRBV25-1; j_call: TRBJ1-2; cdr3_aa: ASSTGNGYT
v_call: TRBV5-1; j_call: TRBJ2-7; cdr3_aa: ASSLRTEPGEQY
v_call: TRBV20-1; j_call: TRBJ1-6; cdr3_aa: SAREERSPLH
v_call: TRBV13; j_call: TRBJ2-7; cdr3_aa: ASSLAGGQGSYEQY
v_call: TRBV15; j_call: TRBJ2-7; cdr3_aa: ATGLAGYEQY
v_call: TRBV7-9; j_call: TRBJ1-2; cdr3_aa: ASSQPKTGTSYGYT
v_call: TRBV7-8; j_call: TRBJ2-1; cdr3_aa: ASSLVSGGAIEQF
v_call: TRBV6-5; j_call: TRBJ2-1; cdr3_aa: ASTGQSYNEQF
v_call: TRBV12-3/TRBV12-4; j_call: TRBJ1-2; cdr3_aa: ASSPGVPGGYGYT
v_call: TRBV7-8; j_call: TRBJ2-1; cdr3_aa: ASSLLTDNEQF
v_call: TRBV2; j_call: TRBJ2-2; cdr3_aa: ASSGSAGTGLTGELF
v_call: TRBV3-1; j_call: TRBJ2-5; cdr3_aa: ASSQGPGETQY
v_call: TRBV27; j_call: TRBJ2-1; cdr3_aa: ASVSGTGGYNEQF
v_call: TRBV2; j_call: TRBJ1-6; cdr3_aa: ASRSSGGLTTNSPLH
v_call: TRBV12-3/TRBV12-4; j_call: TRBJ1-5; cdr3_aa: ASSFKGHDDQPQH